The 17 T cell receptor beta chains listed next were all sequenced from one sample in a study of shared clonotypes between healthy human individuals (dated by TCRdb to between 2020 and 2021). Library prep was done by the immunoSEQ multiplex PCR assay. The table was pulled from immuneACCESS by TCRdb, which kept in-frame rearrangements only. Such tables lose some clones; where checked, under half of the loss comes from unresolved V genes, and the rest has no known cause. The sample includes about 530,000 clones, with about 80% observed a single time. The top ten constitute around 13% of the sample. What was sequenced was PBMCs. The receptors were sampled from a middle-aged woman in good health. Some clones in this sample may be carry-over from other donors' samples.

As for this clone: In the same sample, other DNA sequences code for this CDR3. The chain recombines TRBV18 with TRBJ1-1, with D unresolved. V was shortened by 1 base and J by 6 bases, with 3 bases between the two germline ends. The CDR3 contains 11 residues. Germline assignment: CDR1 KGHSH and CDR2 LQKENI. The CDR3 here is CASSPRAEAFF. The CDR3 DNA is TGTGCCAGCTCACCACGCGCTGAAGCTTTCTTT.

This clone was picked up many times. This sequence joins TRBV28 and TRBJ2-7, with 8 bases identical to TRBD2. This CDR3 has 15 amino acids. J lost 2 bases, V lost 1 base, and 4 bases had no gene match. Looked up from germline, CDR1 is MDHEN and CDR2 is SYDVKM. The CDR3: CASSLSPGLAYEQYF. CDR3 bases: TGTGCCAGCAGTTTATCCCCGGGACTAGCCTACGAGCAGTACTTC.

The rearrangement uses TRBV7-2 and TRBJ2-5; TRBD2 is a possible D gene (5 bases). Near its end, the DNA agrees better with TRBJ2-7, so the J call may be wrong. The germline V gene encodes CDR1 SGHTA and CDR2 FQGNSA. The CDR3 has 15 residues. CDR3 DNA: TGTGCCAGCAGCTTCGACCCTACTAGTTCCTACGAGCAGTACTTC. Its translation is CASSFDPTSSYEQYF.

The chain carries TRBV7-9 and TRBJ1-1; TRBD1 agrees at 7 bases. The V and J ends lost 3 bases and 5 bases, in that order; junction bases with no gene match: 9. This CDR3 region has 15 residues. The germline CDR1 and CDR2 sequences are SEHNR and FQNEAQ (reference sequence). The CDR3 DNA sequence: TGTGCCAGCAGCTTCTTACGGGGACAGTCGACTGAAGCTTTCTTT. Translation gives CASSFLRGQSTEAFF.

The genes are TRBV5-4 and TRBJ2-5, with TRBD2 matching over 13 bases. CDR3 length: 17 residues. The J segment lost 2 bases and the V segment lost 0 bases, leaving 4 bases of the junction unmatched. The germline gives CDR1 SGHNT, CDR2 YYREEE (reference sequence). The CDR3 sequence: CASSLGSLAGGQETQYF. CDR3 DNA sequence: TGTGCCAGCAGCTTGGGCTCACTAGCGGGAGGGCAAGAGACCCAGTACTTC.

V usage is TRBV6-9 and J usage is TRBJ1-2, with unresolved D. Germline V gene data show CDR1 as MNHGY and CDR2 as SVAAGI. This CDR3 comprises 16 residues. V was clipped by 7 bases and J by 4 bases, with 22 bases between them. This CDR3 is CASTQSGLHRTYGYTF. In nucleotides, the CDR3 is TGTGCCAGCACACAATCCGGGCTCCACCGGACCTATGGCTACACCTTC.

The chain recombines TRBV18 with TRBJ2-7; D ambiguous. In germline, CDR1 is KGHSH, CDR2 LQKENI. This CDR3 is 16 amino acids long. Trimming shortened V by 0 bases and J by 3 bases, and 15 bases separated the two germline ends. In nucleotides, the CDR3 is TGTGCCAGCTCACCACCCGTAGGGTTTTCGATCTACGAGCAGTACTTC. As protein: CASSPPVGFSIYEQYF.

The genes are TRBV28 and TRBJ1-1; TRBD1 matches 7 bases. With 5 bases clipped from V and 2 bases from J, the junction kept 11 bases outside the gene matches. This CDR3 has 16 residues. Germline V gene lookup returns CDR1 MDHEN and CDR2 SYDVKM. The CDR3 nucleotides read TGTGCCAGCAGTCGAGCTAAAGGGGGCCCCAACACTGAAGCTTTCTTT. As protein: CASSRAKGGPNTEAFF. Complete variable domain (other parts from reference TRBV28 and TRBJ1-1): DVKVTQSSRYLVKRTGEKVFLECVQDMDHENMFWYRQDPGLGLRLIYFSYDVKMKEKGDIPEGYSVSREKKERFSLILESASTNQTSMYLCASSRAKGGPNTEAFFGQGTRLTVV.

The chain uses TRBV19 and TRBJ1-5, with D uncertain. The V end lost 6 bases, the J end lost 0 bases, and 9 bases lay between the germline ends. The CDR3 is made up of 14 amino acids. Germline CDR1 LNHDA, CDR2 SQIVND (reference sequence). In DNA, the CDR3 is TGTGCCAGTAGGTCTGAGACTAGCAATCAGCCCCAGCATTTT. Protein sequence: CASRSETSNQPQHF.

The gene calls are TRBV4-2 and TRBJ2-1, with 8 bases lining up with TRBD2. CDR3 size: 15 residues. Germline V gene sequence: CDR1 LGHNA, CDR2 YNFKEQ. V lost 2 bases, J lost 4 bases, and 4 bases stayed unmatched. The CDR3 loop reads CASSQREREYNEQFF. Written as DNA, the CDR3 is TGTGCCAGCAGCCAACGGGAGCGGGAGTACAATGAGCAGTTCTTC.

The genes are TRBV18 and TRBJ1-1; D ambiguous. Germline values: CDR1 KGHSH, CDR2 LQKENI. The CDR3 contains 14 residues. Trimming took 2 bases from V and 10 from J, leaving 17 bases between them. The CDR3 DNA follows: TGTGCCAGCTCACCAATGGTGGAGGGTCGGTCAGCTTTCTTT. Translating gives CASSPMVEGRSAFF.

V gene TRBV4-2 combines with J gene TRBJ1-1; weak D call: TRBD1 (6 bases). CDR1 and CDR2 from the germline V gene are LGHNA and YNFKEQ. Trimming shortened V by 0 bases and J by 5 bases, and 16 bases separated the two germline ends. CDR3 size: 16 residues. CDR3 loop: CASSQDGAGARTEAFF. For the CDR3, the DNA is TGTGCCAGCAGCCAAGACGGCGCGGGGGCGCGGACTGAAGCTTTCTTT.

The chain joins TRBV7-2 to TRBJ1-5; D unclear. The CDR3 is made up of 14 amino acids. The V end was cut by 3 bases, the J end by 6 bases, with 12 bases between. CDR1 and CDR2 (germline): SGHTA, FQGNSA. The CDR3, as DNA: TGTGCCAGCAGCTTCACCTCATATGGTCAGCCCCAGCATTTT. It encodes CASSFTSYGQPQHF.

The V call is TRBV5-1, the J call TRBJ2-7; D is possibly TRBD1 (5 bases). The length of the CDR3 is 12 residues. The ends were cut back, 8 bases at V and 2 bases at J, with 11 bases in the middle. Looked up from germline, CDR1 is SGHRS and CDR2 is YFSETQ. CDR3 nucleotides: TGCGCCAGTCAGGACAAGACCTACGAGCAGTACTTC. This encodes CASQDKTYEQYF. The full variable domain, completed using reference TRBV5-1 and TRBJ2-7, is KAGVTQTPRYLIKTRGQQVTLSCSPISGHRSVSWYQQTPGQGLQFLFEYFSETQRNKGNFPGRFSGRQFSNSRSEMNVSTLELGDSALYLCASQDKTYEQYFGPGTRLTVT.

J is TRBJ2-5 and V is TRBV2, with 11 positions matching TRBD2. The CDR3 extends over 16 amino acids. Trimming took 4 bases from V and 3 from J; bases not matched to a gene: 7. CDR1 and CDR2 from the germline V gene are SNHLY and FYNNEI. The CDR3 here is CASSGGTSGSEETQYF. The CDR3 nucleotides are TGTGCCAGCAGTGGGGGTACTAGCGGGAGCGAAGAGACCCAGTACTTC.

This clone appeared a few times. The chain is built from TRBV4-3 and TRBJ2-3, with 7 bases lining up with TRBD2. J lost 8 bases, V lost 0 bases, and 5 bases had no gene match. CDR3 length: 14 amino acids. Germline V CDR1 and CDR2: LGHNA, YSLEER. The CDR3 DNA is TGCGCCAGCAGCCAAGATCAGAGCGGGACTACGCAGTATTTT. As protein: CASSQDQSGTTQYF.

The chain links TRBV30 to TRBJ2-5; maybe TRBD2 (5 bases). Gene TRBJ2-7 matches the end of the DNA better, so the J call may be wrong. The CDR3 has 13 amino acids. From germline, CDR1 is GTSNPN and CDR2 SVGIG (reference sequence). The CDR3 nucleotides are TGTGCCTGGAGCCCCGGACTGATCCACGAGCAGTACTTC. Amino acid sequence: CAWSPGLIHEQYF.